This TCR beta chain was observed in a study of cytomegalovirus exposure and HLA in healthy donors (dated by TCRdb to between 2016 and 2019). About the full investigation: In an earlier analysis of some 610 of the donors, 276 Gb of sequence data and 117 million unique TCR beta sequences from roughly 200 million T cells were reported. In a later analysis, previously published TCR beta repertoires from fewer than 750 donors were re-analyzed and high-resolution HLA genotyping was added so that TCR occurrence patterns could be studied. All discovery cohort repertoires had been generated on a single sequencing platform. The number of donors typed differed by locus, with about 629-640 for A, B, C, DRB1 and DQB1, roughly 520 for DQA1, 600 to 610 for DPA1, and some 470 for DPB1. An early release covering 500 to 750 HLA-typed donors comprised approximately 290 gigabases of sequencing data and 85 million or so unique TCR sequences. Four to six DR-DQ haplotypes were handled as single units for association and clustering because linkage in the cohort was strong. Across roughly 420 genotyped donors of the cohort, an average of roughly 250,000 unique TCR beta nucleotide sequences per donor were sequenced, and approximately 17% of those sequences were non-productive. Of the roughly 400 genotyped donors, roughly 80% fell in the genetic ancestry cluster associated with self-reported Caucasian donors. A later genetic analysis took genome-wide SNP genotypes for about three fifths of the roughly 700 donors and used that subset as a discovery cohort. Donor age, sex, ethnicity and CMV serostatus were collected together with the repertoire data. HLA typing covered class I and class II loci at four-digit resolution. To decide whether each TCR beta V gene segment behaved as functional or pseudogenic, an earlier analysis of some 600 of the donors relied on high-throughput TCR beta sequencing. High-throughput TCR immunosequencing, statistical association of individual TCRs with disease status, and machine learning were combined to predict cytomegalovirus infection status. Rather than using new phenotypic data, the later analysis identified candidate immune exposures from TCR beta sequences and from how often those sequences occurred across donors. Besides the first cohort of roughly 700 subjects, a separate validation cohort made up of over a hundred different subjects was used. The aim of the study was to test whether cataloging public T cell receptors could identify signatures of past pathogen exposure. The T cell repertoires of under 750 subjects were profiled by immunosequencing and related to cytomegalovirus serostatus.

In total, fewer than 750 healthy bone marrow donors made up the cohort. Cohort members were all nominally healthy when sampled, although unrecorded immune exposures were likely present. The donor was CMV seronegative and belonged to the group of over 350 seronegative cohort members. Every donor gave a peripheral blood sample, and the peripheral blood mononuclear cells from that sample were used for TCR beta sequencing. Genomic DNA extraction from the blood cell samples was performed with the Qiagen DNeasy Blood Extraction Kit. The germline V gene sets CDR1 to SNHLY and CDR2 to FYNNEI. The CDR3 holds 16 amino acids from the cysteine to the phenylalanine. CDR3 DNA only is kept here, 48 bases in frame from base 1. Deletion took 4 bases off V and 5 bases off J, with a span of 19 bases between the germline ends. Receptors were amplified or captured by the immunoSEQ multiplex PCR assay. For the multiplex PCR, a mixture combining 60 forward primers for TCR Vbeta segments and 13 reverse primers for TCR Jbeta segments was used. The CDR3 region of rearranged TCR beta genes was amplified from genomic DNA with a multiplex PCR assay. On the Illumina HiSeq System, the amplified TCR beta libraries were sequenced as 87-base-pair reads. In the paper's pipeline: Across the roughly 640 repertoires, a later analysis counted about 81 million unique TCR beta chains, around 10 million of which were shared by at least two donors. To remove PCR and sequencing errors, raw reads were error-corrected and collapsed into unique sequences using a nearest-neighbor algorithm that merged closely related sequences. Alignment of CDR3 sequences to IMGT reference sequences was used to assign V, D and J gene segments. For a sequence to be retained, a match of at least six nucleotides to both a V gene segment and a J gene segment was required. Rearrangements were classified as productive when the CDR3 lacked stop codons and remained in frame with V and J, and all other rearrangements were classified as non-productive. CDR3 was defined according to IMGT convention as the region running from the second conserved V-encoded cysteine to the conserved J-encoded phenylalanine. The earlier analysis of about 570 of the donors excluded any sequence lacking an unambiguous match to a single V gene segment. In an earlier analysis of several hundred of the donors, V segments were called functional above 56.7% productive rearrangements and were called segregating when the between-donor standard deviation exceeded 5%. A statistical classification framework was built for diagnosing cytomegalovirus status from the catalog of TCR beta chain sequences. A later analysis assigned V and J genes by comparing TCR nucleotide sequences with IMGT/GENE-DB human TR gene sequences. Using the TCRdist pipeline, a later analysis assigned CDR3 sequences along with most-parsimonious VDJ recombination scenarios. A later analysis defined each TCR beta chain by its CDR3 amino acid sequence plus V-gene family, and excluded reads lacking a unique V-gene family. As a way to deal with suspected cross-contamination and a sequencing artifact, a later analysis dropped roughly 620 nucleotide sequences that were highly shared and had low generation probability. In a later analysis, a clonal expansion index for each public chain was calculated from normalized within-repertoire ranks of inferred template counts. A later analysis computed generation probabilities with a VDJ recombination model fitted to out-of-frame rearrangements, and checked the results against IGoR. In a later analysis, TCR-TCR, TCR-HLA and TCR-CMV co-occurrence was scored with hypergeometric tests, and a repertoire-size bias correction was applied to TCR pairs. A later analysis estimated false discovery rates by permuting HLA or CMV assignments 20 times. In a later analysis, co-occurring TCRs were grouped using DBSCAN, with TCRdist sequence similarity added in when clustering inside HLA-allele-positive subsets. Repertoires with fewer than 30,000 or more than 120,000 public chains were left out of co-occurrence clustering, as were about five repertoires with anomalous nucleotide sharing. TCRdb obtained this table from immuneACCESS and retained in-frame rearrangements with V and J assigned. These tables miss some clones; where compared with another copy, unresolved V genes account for less than half of the shortfall, and the remainder is unexplained. V, J and clone size derive from that table, while D and trimming were established from the DNA sequence. The sample table records about 90,000 clones; approximately 84% of these occur just once. In total, the top ten clones hold under 2.5% of the sample.

Concerning this clone: Its antigen remains undetermined. It has no much larger one-base neighbor in the sample; base qualities were not kept.

Beyond this particular receptor, the publication reports: Because HLA typing was missing for some donors at each locus, association tests included only the typed subset. In the study, 164 TCR beta chains were listed as associated with cytomegalovirus. Presence/absence analyses assumed roughly uniform sequencing depth across donors, an assumption that may not hold. Linkage disequilibrium might explain the correlated functional status among segregating V segments, but an unknown experimental factor could not be excluded. Immune exposure information for the cohort was limited to CMV serostatus. While some public TCRs were present in many individuals, most TCR sequences turned up only very rarely across donors. In this cohort, only TCR beta chains were sequenced, and detectable features were limited by the absence of alpha or paired-chain data. The authors suggested that the approach could potentially be generalized to other disease states and immunological phenotypes. According to a later analysis, parvovirus B19, influenza, CMV and Epstein-Barr virus appeared linked to several top co-occurrence clusters. In an earlier analysis of 450 to 750 of the donors, most TCR beta V segments appeared in productive rearrangements about 90% or about 30% of the time, broadly matching IMGT annotations. An association between a missense DCLRE1C variant and V-gene and J-gene trimming of TCR beta chains was found in a later genetic analysis and replicated in an independent cohort. Most CMV-associated TCR beta chains appeared to be HLA-restricted in a later analysis, and the HLA associations seemed to be driven largely by CMV exposure. A later analysis associated roughly 17,000 TCR beta sequences with specific HLA alleles at a false discovery rate of 0.05. The sequencing pipeline was judged likely to have produced a cluster of highly shared sequence variants as a technical artifact. Assigning TCR associations to individual alleles was difficult when HLA alleles, especially DR and DQ, strongly co-occurred. In vitro tests confirmed that three of the cytomegalovirus-associated TCR beta chains recognize cytomegalovirus antigens. Because counts were too low, roughly 16 rarely observed V segments, including chromosome 9 orphons, were left out of the earlier analysis of 500 to 750 of the donors. A further reported finding was that TCR beta sequences accurately predicted the HLA-A and HLA-B alleles for most subjects in the first cohort. In a later analysis, TCR association rates were found to vary across HLA loci, with the most associated TCRs seen for DRB1 alleles and the fewest for HLA-C alleles. A later genetic analysis reported fewer N-insertions in productive TCRs among donors in an Asian-associated ancestry cluster than the roughly 700-donor mean. Because the 87-base-pair reads could not distinguish some IMGT-functional V segments, including TRBV6-2 and TRBV6-3, those segments were excluded. In a later analysis, HLA-associated TCR beta chains were found to be more clonally expanded and to have lower generation probabilities than equally common non-associated chains. In both the original and validation cohorts, the classifier was reported to diagnose cytomegalovirus status with high specificity and sensitivity.

Sequencing input: PBMCs. Recombination connected TRBV2 to TRBJ2-3; TRBD1 could be the D gene, as 6 bases match. This TCR came from a man aged 18 to 29 in good health and CMV-seronegative. CDR3 protein: CASSVRGPAKLDTQYF. The DNA sequence reads TGTGCCAGCAGTGTCAGGGGCCCCGCGAAATTAGATACGCAGTATTTT.